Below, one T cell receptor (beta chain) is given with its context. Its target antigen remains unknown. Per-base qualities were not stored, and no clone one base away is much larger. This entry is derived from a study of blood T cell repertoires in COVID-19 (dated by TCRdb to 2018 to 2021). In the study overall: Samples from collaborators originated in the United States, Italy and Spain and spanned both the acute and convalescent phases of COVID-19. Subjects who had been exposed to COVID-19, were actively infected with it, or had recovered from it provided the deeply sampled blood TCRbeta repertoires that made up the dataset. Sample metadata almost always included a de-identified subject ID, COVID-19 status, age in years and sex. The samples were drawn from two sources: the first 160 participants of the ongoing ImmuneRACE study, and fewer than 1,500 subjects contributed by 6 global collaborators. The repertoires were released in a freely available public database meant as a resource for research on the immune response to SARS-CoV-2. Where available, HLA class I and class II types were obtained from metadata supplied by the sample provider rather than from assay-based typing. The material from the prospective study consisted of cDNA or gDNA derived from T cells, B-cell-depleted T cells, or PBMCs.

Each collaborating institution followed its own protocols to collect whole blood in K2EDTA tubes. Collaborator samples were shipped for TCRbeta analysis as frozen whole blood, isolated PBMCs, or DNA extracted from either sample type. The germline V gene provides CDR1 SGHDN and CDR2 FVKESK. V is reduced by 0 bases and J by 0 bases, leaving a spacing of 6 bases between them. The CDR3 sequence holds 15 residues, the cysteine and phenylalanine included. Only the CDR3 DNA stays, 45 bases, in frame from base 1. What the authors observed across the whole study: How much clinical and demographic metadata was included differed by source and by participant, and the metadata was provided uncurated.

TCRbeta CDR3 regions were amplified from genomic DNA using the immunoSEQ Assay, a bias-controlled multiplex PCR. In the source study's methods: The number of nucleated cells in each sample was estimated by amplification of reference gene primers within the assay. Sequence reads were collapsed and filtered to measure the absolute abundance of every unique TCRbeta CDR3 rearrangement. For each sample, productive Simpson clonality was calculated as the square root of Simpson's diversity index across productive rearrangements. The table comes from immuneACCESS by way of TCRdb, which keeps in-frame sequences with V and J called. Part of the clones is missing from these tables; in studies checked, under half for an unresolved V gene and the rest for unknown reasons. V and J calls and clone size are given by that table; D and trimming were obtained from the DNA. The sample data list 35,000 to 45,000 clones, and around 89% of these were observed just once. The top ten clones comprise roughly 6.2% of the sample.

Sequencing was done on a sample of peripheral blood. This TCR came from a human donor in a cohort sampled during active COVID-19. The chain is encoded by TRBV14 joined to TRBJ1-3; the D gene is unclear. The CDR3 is CASSQEQTSGNTIYF. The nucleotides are TGTGCCAGCAGCCAAGAACAAACCTCTGGAAACACCATATATTTT.